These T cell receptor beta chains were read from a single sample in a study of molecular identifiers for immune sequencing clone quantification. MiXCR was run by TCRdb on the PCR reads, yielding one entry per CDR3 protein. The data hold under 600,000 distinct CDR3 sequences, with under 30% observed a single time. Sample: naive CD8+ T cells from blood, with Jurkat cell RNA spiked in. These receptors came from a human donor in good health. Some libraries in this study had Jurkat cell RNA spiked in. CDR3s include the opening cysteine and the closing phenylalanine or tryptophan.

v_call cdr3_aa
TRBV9 CASSVDRHISGNTIYF
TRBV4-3 CASSQDYLDRGSGNTIYF
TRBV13 CASSEPGQGAGNTIYF
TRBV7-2 CASSLVGGQFTEKLFF
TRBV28 CASSWMPKETQYF
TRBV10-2 CASSESAADMNTEAFF
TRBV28 CASSFVPGQLSYEQYF
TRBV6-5 CASSTQGSTDTQYF
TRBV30 CAWSVGDRGTTNTEAFF
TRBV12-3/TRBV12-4 CASSLGEQGWNTEAFF
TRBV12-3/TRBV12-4 CASSLHSLETQYF
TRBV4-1 CASSPNGGGYTGELFF
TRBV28 CASSDSLYEQYF
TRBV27 CASSKAGAFLPYEQYF
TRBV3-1 CASSQARDSLPEQFF
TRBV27 CASSLVGANYGYTF
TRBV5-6 CASSSTTGTGIFEQYF
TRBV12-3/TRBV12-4 CASSNGQAYSIQPQHF
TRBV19 CAGSQGTTPGELFF
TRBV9 CASSASPGTGGTGELFF
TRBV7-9 CASSPLAGFEPLHF
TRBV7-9 CASSYHNEKLFF
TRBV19 CASSIIGEAGNQPQHF
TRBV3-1 CASSHDPQSRAANYGYTF
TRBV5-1 CASSLGPVGSGELFF
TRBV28 CASSLLSEQFF
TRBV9 CASSVAGTGGQNTEAFF
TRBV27 CAGSLSSNQPQHF
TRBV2 CASSSGQGDYGYTF
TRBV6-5 CASRHKTGVTEAFF
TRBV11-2 CASSLGGGPRNYEQYF
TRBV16 CASSQSGQGNTEAFF
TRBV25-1 CARSEVPFAGLIYQPQHF
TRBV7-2 CASSLVGTGEQFF
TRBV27 CASSLSGWGSGADTQYF
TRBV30 CAWMMSADTQYF
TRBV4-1 CASSQVGLAGTGYEQYF
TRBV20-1 CSARPQGTYGYTF
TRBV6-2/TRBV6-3 CASSYPTGVQPQHF
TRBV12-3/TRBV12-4 CASSSSGGVTDTQYF
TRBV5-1 CASSLSPRGKNEQFF
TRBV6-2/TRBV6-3 CASKSTQLRTSGTGELFF
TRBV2 CASSSTGGYPYEQYF
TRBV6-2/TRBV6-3 CASSDSGVYEQYF
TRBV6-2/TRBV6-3 CATWTRNTGELFF
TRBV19 CASRTGTGNTGEPFF
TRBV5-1 CASSFSDSREAFF
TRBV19 CASSTRLAAYEQYF
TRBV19 CASSLMPSYTEAFF